These T cell receptor beta chains were read from a single sample in a study of Ad26.COV2.S vaccination and SARS-CoV-2 variants. Sequencing used immunoSEQ multiplex PCR; TCRdb keeps in-frame clones, though not all of them. The repertoire holds under 600,000 clones, with 80% to 90% as singletons. Sequences were derived from peripheral blood, sampled in a trial of Ad26.COV2.S vaccine versus placebo. These receptors all come from a person aged 18-60 years who received the Ad26.COV2.S COVID-19 vaccine or a placebo. CDR3s include the opening cysteine and the closing phenylalanine or tryptophan. The D gene is left open where the match is weak. Part of the rows lack a size; the others show once, few, many or a class for expanded clones.

v_gene	d_gene	abundance	j_gene	CDR3aa	CDR3nt
TRBV18	TRBD2	NA	TRBJ2-5	CASSPLDSSGIQETQYF	TGTGCCAGCTCGCCCTTGGACTCTAGCGGGATCCAAGAGACCCAGTACTTC
TRBV7-2	NA	NA	TRBJ1-4	CASSAPGTGGWKEKLFF	TGTGCCAGCAGCGCCCCTGGGACGGGAGGATGGAAAGAAAAACTGTTTTTT
TRBV19	NA	NA	TRBJ1-2	CASSAYGEAAGGYTF	TGTGCCAGTAGTGCCTACGGGGAAGCAGCCGGTGGCTACACCTTC
TRBV21-1	NA	NA	TRBJ2-7	CASRGAVSYEQYF	TGTGCCAGCAGAGGGGCGGTCTCCTACGAGCAGTACTTC
TRBV30	NA	NA	TRBJ1-1	CAWSGALNTEAFF	TGTGCCTGGAGTGGGGCCCTGAACACTGAAGCTTTCTTT
TRBV12-5	NA	few	TRBJ1-1	CASAKNTEAFF	TGTGCTAGTGCCAAGAACACTGAAGCTTTCTTT
TRBV27	NA	NA	TRBJ2-7	CASSPRGFGTYEQYF	TGTGCCAGCAGTCCGAGGGGCTTCGGGACCTACGAGCAGTACTTC
TRBV5-4	NA	NA	TRBJ1-1	CASSPDFGGTEAFF	TGTGCCAGCAGCCCAGACTTCGGAGGGACTGAAGCTTTCTTT
TRBV7-6	NA	NA	TRBJ2-5	CASSLGGSGETQYF	TGTGCCAGCAGCTTAGGGGGATCCGGAGAGACCCAGTACTTC
TRBV13	TRBD2	NA	TRBJ2-3	CASSLALAGVGDTQYF	TGTGCCAGCAGCTTAGCTCTAGCGGGAGTTGGAGATACGCAGTATTTT
TRBV5-1	NA	NA	TRBJ2-1	CASSFNNYNEQFF	TGCGCCAGCAGCTTTAACAACTACAATGAGCAGTTCTTC
TRBV9	NA	NA	TRBJ1-2	CASSLGSHGYTF	TGTGCCAGCAGCTTGGGTTCCCATGGCTACACCTTC
TRBV10-3	TRBD2	once	TRBJ2-3	CAIRGLAGELDTQYF	TGTGCCATCAGGGGGCTAGCGGGGGAATTGGATACGCAGTATTTT
TRBV27	NA	NA	TRBJ2-5	CASSFGLNQETQYF	TGTGCCAGCAGTTTTGGCCTCAACCAAGAGACCCAGTACTTC
TRBV4-3	NA	NA	TRBJ2-2	CASSQQGTYTGELFF	TGCGCCAGCAGCCAACAGGGGACTTACACCGGGGAGCTGTTTTTT
TRBV4-2	TRBD1	NA	TRBJ1-1	CASSQDGAGGNTEAFF	TGTGCCAGCAGCCAAGACGGGGCAGGGGGGAACACTGAAGCTTTCTTT
TRBV5-3	TRBD2	once	TRBJ2-5	CARSLHPSGTVRETQYF	TGTGCCAGAAGCTTACATCCTAGCGGGACGGTCCGGGAGACCCAGTACTTC
TRBV7-9	TRBD1	NA	TRBJ1-3	CASSAGTGGNTIYF	TGTGCCAGCAGCGCCGGGACAGGGGGAAACACCATATATTTT
TRBV18	NA	NA	TRBJ1-1	CASSFGQNTEAFF	TGTGCCAGCTCATTCGGACAGAACACTGAAGCTTTCTTT
TRBV7-2	NA	NA	TRBJ2-7	CATVVRTERYEQYF	TGTGCCACCGTAGTTAGGACTGAACGCTACGAGCAGTACTTC
TRBV5-5	TRBD1	NA	TRBJ1-2	CASSLTGGRRDYGYTF	TGTGCCAGCAGCTTGACAGGGGGTCGCAGGGACTATGGCTACACCTTC
TRBV5-1	NA	NA	TRBJ1-1	CASSRAGPGFTEAFF	TGCGCCAGCAGCAGGGCGGGACCGGGGTTCACTGAAGCTTTCTTT
TRBV4-1	NA	NA	TRBJ1-2	CASSPPTGNYGYTF	TGCGCCAGCAGCCCGCCGACGGGAAACTATGGCTACACCTTC
TRBV28	NA	once	TRBJ2-7	CASSSPYPYEQYF	TGTGCCAGCAGTTCACCCTACCCCTACGAGCAGTACTTC
TRBV9	NA	NA	TRBJ1-6	CASSVEGQGSPLHF	TGTGCCAGCAGCGTAGAAGGTCAGGGCTCACCCCTCCACTTT
TRBV19	NA	NA	TRBJ2-7	CASSPRTVTGGNVHEQYF	TGTGCCAGTAGCCCGAGGACTGTGACAGGAGGGAATGTCCACGAGCAGTACTTC
TRBV11-2	NA	NA	TRBJ2-1	CASSSLTGYNEQFF	TGTGCCAGCAGCTCGCTAACAGGTTACAATGAGCAGTTCTTC
TRBV6-5	TRBD1	NA	TRBJ1-2	CASSPGQDAYGYTF	TGTGCCAGCAGCCCCGGACAGGATGCCTATGGCTACACCTTC
TRBV6-4	NA	few	TRBJ2-7	CASSPGGGGHEQYF	TGTGCCAGCAGCCCCGGAGGAGGGGGACACGAGCAGTACTTC
TRBV19	NA	NA	TRBJ1-1	CASKMSEANTEAFF	TGTGCCAGTAAAATGTCGGAGGCGAACACTGAAGCTTTCTTT
TRBV5-4	NA	NA	TRBJ1-1	CASSLKPENTEAFF	TGTGCCAGCAGCTTGAAACCAGAGAACACTGAAGCTTTCTTT
TRBV7-9	NA	NA	TRBJ1-2	CASSLGDRRYGYTF	TGTGCCAGCAGCTTGGGCGACAGGAGATATGGCTACACCTTC